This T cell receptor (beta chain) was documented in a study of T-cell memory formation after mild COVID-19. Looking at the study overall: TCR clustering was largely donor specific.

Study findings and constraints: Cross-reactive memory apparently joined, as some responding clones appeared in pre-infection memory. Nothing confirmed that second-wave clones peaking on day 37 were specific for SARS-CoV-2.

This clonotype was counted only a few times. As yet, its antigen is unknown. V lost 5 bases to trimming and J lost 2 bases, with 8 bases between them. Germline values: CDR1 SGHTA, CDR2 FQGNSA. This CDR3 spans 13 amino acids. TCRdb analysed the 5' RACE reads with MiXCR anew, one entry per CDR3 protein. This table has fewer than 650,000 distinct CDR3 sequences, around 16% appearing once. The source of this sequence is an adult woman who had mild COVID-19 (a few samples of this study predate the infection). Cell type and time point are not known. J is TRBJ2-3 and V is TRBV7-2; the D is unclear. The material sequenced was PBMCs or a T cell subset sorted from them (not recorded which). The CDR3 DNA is TGTGCCAGCAGCATTGACCACACAGATACGCAGTATTTT. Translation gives CASSIDHTDTQYF.